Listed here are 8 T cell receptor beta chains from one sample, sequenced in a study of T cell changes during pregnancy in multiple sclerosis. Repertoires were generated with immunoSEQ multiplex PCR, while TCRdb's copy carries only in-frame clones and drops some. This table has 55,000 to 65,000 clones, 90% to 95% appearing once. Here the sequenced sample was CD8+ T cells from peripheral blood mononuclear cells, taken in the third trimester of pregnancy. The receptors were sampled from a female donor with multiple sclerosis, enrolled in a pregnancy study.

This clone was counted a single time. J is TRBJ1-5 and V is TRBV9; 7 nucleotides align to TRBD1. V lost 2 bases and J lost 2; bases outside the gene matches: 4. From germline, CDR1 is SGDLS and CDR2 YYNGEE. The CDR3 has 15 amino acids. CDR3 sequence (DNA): TGTGCCAGCAGCGTTTCCGGGACAGGCAATCAGCCCCAGCATTTT. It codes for CASSVSGTGNQPQHF. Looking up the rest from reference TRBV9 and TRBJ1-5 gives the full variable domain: DSGVTQTPKHLITATGQRVTLRCSPRSGDLSVYWYQQSLDQGLQFLIQYYNGEERAKGNILERFSAQQFPDLHSELNLSSLELGDSALYFCASSVSGTGNQPQHFGDGTRLSIL.

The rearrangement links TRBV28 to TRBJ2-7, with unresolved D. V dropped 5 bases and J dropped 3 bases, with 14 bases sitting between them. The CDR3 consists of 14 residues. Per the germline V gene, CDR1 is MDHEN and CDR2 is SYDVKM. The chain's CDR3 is CASSPQFPHYEQYF. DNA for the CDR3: TGTGCCAGCAGTCCCCAGTTCCCTCACTACGAGCAGTACTTC.

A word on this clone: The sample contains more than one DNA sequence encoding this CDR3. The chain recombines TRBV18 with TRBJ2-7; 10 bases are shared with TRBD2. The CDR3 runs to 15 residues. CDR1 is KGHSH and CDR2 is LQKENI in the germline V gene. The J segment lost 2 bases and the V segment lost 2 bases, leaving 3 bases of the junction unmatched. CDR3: CASSPASGSPYEQYF. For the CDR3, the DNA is TGTGCCAGCTCACCAGCTAGCGGGAGTCCCTACGAGCAGTACTTC.

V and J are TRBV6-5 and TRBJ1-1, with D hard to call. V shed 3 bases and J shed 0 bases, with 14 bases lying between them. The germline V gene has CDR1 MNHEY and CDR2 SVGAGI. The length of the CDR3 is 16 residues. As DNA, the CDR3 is TGTGCCAGCAGTTATGGGTTTGAGGGCGTGAACACTGAAGCTTTCTTT. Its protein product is CASSYGFEGVNTEAFF.

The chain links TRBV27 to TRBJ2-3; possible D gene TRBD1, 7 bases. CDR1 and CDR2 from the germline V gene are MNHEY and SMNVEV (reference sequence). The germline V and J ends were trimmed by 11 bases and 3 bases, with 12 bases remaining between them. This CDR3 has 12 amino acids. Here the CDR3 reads CAGAGGTDTQYF. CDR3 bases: TGTGCCGGGGCAGGGGGGACAGATACGCAGTATTTT.

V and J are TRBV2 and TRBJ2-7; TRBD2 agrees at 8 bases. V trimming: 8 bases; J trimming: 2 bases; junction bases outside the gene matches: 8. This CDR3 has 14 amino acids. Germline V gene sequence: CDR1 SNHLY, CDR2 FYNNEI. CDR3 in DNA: TGTGCCAGCCTGGGGGTAGCGGGAACCTACGAGCAGTACTTC. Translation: CASLGVAGTYEQYF.

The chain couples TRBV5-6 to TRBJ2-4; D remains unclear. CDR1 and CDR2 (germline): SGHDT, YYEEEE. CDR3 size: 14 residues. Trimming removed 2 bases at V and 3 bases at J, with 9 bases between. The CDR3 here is CASSLESGKNIQYF. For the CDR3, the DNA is TGTGCCAGCAGCTTAGAGTCTGGCAAAAACATTCAGTACTTC. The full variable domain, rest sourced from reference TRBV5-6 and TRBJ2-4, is DAGVTQSPTHLIKTRGQQVTLRCSPKSGHDTVSWYQQALGQGPQFIFQYYEEEERQRGNFPDRFSGHQFPNYSSELNVNALLLGDSALYLCASSLESGKNIQYFGAGTRLSVL.

CDR3: CASSYPDRNYGYTF. The CDR3, as DNA: TGTGCCAGCAGTTACCCCGACAGGAACTATGGCTACACCTTC. The chain uses TRBV6-5 and TRBJ1-2, with a weak D call TRBD1 (6 bases). The V gene's germline CDR1 is MNHEY and CDR2 SVGAGI. CDR3 length: 14 amino acids. Trimming removed 2 bases at V and 2 bases at J, with 9 bases between.